This is a list of T cell receptor beta chains from one sample in a study of vaccination and CD4 T cells after COVID-19. TCRdb reanalysed the PCR reads using MiXCR and keeps one entry per CDR3 protein. The repertoire holds 2,500 to 3,500 distinct CDR3 sequences, about 75% seen once, with roughly a quarter in the top ten. Their cognate antigens are unknown. The sample comprised CD4+ T cells from blood, cultured in vitro. These receptors were collected from a human donor who had recovered from COVID-19. CDR3s include the opening cysteine and the closing phenylalanine or tryptophan. D genes are given only for firm matches. For some rows the clone size is stated as once, few or many, or as a class when expanded; others skip it.

d_call	v_call	clone_size	j_call	cdr3_aa	cdr3_nt
TRBD1	TRBV24-1	-	TRBJ1-2	CATSDWGRGFDGYTF	TGTGCCACCAGTGATTGGGGCAGGGGGTTTGATGGCTACACCTTC
TRBD1	TRBV5-4	-	TRBJ1-2	CASSLPGQSYGYTF	TGTGCCAGCAGCTTGCCGGGACAGTCATATGGCTACACCTTC
-	TRBV6-1	once	TRBJ1-1	CASSPDRYTEAFF	TGTGCCAGCAGTCCCGACCGGTACACTGAAGCTTTCTTT
TRBD2	TRBV6-2/TRBV6-3	-	TRBJ2-5	CASSFGLAGGETQYF	TGTGCCAGCAGTTTTGGACTAGCGGGCGGGGAGACCCAGTACTTC
-	TRBV15	-	TRBJ1-1	CATSRESTGSAAFF	TGTGCCACCAGCAGAGAGAGTACAGGGTCGGCAGCTTTCTTT
-	TRBV7-9	once	TRBJ1-1	CASSFPQGRAFF	TGTGCCAGCAGCTTCCCACAGGGCAGGGCTTTCTTT
-	TRBV7-2	-	TRBJ1-2	CASSYIGAFYGYTF	TGTGCCAGCAGCTATATAGGGGCTTTTTATGGCTACACCTTC
TRBD2	TRBV20-1	-	TRBJ2-3	CSARTSPTDTQYF	TGCAGTGCTCGGACTAGCCCCACAGATACGCAGTATTTT
TRBD1	TRBV6-1	-	TRBJ1-1	CASSRTGDTEAFF	TGTGCCAGCAGTAGGACAGGGGACACTGAAGCTTTCTTT
TRBD1	TRBV5-1	-	TRBJ1-2	CASSWQGQGGYGYTF	TGCGCCAGCAGCTGGCAAGGACAGGGAGGCTATGGCTACACCTTC
-	TRBV18	-	TRBJ1-6	CASSLADNSPLHF	TGTGCCAGCTCACTCGCCGATAATTCACCCCTCCACTTT
-	TRBV24-1	-	TRBJ1-5	CATSDPRGGDSNQPQHF	TGTGCCACCAGTGACCCTAGGGGCGGAGATAGCAATCAGCCCCAGCATTTT
TRBD1	TRBV2	-	TRBJ1-2	CASATRGRGYGYTF	TGTGCCAGCGCCACGAGGGGGCGAGGCTATGGCTACACCTTC
-	TRBV7-3	-	TRBJ1-1	CASSSQGDTEAFF	TGTGCCAGCAGCTCACAGGGAGACACTGAAGCTTTCTTT
-	TRBV7-9	large	TRBJ2-5	CASSLAGGRETQYF	TGTGCCAGCAGCTTAGCTGGCGGGCGGGAGACCCAGTACTTC
-	TRBV20-1	-	TRBJ1-5	CSAKQGLVNQPQHF	TGCAGTGCTAAGCAGGGGTTGGTCAATCAGCCCCAGCATTTT
-	TRBV7-2	once	TRBJ2-7	CASSSRPSGRGGEQYF	TGTGCCAGCAGCTCCCGACCTTCCGGGAGAGGCGGCGAGCAGTACTTC
TRBD2	TRBV20-1	-	TRBJ2-1	CSASDLLNGLAGGMDEQFF	TGCAGTGCTAGTGACCTCCTAAATGGACTAGCGGGGGGGATGGATGAGCAGTTCTTC
-	TRBV19	-	TRBJ1-5	CASSIDRFSNQPQHF	TGTGCCAGTAGTATCGACAGGTTTAGCAATCAGCCCCAGCATTTT
-	TRBV10-3	-	TRBJ2-7	CAISEGGGLTYEQYF	TGTGCCATCAGTGAGGGGGGGGGCCTCACCTACGAGCAGTACTTC
-	TRBV7-9	-	TRBJ1-1	CASSLGPLTEAFF	TGTGCCAGCAGCTTAGGGCCACTCACTGAAGCTTTCTTT
-	TRBV15	once	TRBJ2-2	CATSRDRRGAVTTGELFF	TGTGCCACCAGCAGAGATCGTCGGGGGGCTGTGACGACCGGGGAGCTGTTTTTT
TRBD1	TRBV13	-	TRBJ1-5	CASSDYTGTGNQPQHF	TGTGCCAGCAGTGACTACACCGGGACAGGCAATCAGCCCCAGCATTTT
-	TRBV20-1	-	TRBJ1-5	CSAEGGGLYSNQPQHF	TGCAGTGCTGAGGGGGGGGGGCTCTATAGCAATCAGCCCCAGCATTTT
TRBD1	TRBV6-1	large	TRBJ1-6	CASSDTDRVHNSPLHF	TGTGCCAGCAGTGACACGGACAGGGTGCATAATTCACCCCTCCACTTT
TRBD1	TRBV3-1	-	TRBJ1-6	CASSQGTTGRLSPLHF	TGTGCCAGCAGCCAGGGTACGACAGGGCGGCTGTCACCCCTCCACTTT
-	TRBV2	-	TRBJ2-5	CASTAGLQETQYF	TGTGCCAGCACGGCAGGCCTTCAAGAGACCCAGTACTTC
TRBD1	TRBV7-9	-	TRBJ1-2	CASSYPGGELSLGYTF	TGTGCCAGCAGCTACCCAGGGGGGGAGTTATCACTTGGCTACACCTTC
-	TRBV20-1	-	TRBJ1-5	CSASAGNSGQPQHF	TGCAGTGCAAGTGCGGGGAATTCTGGGCAGCCCCAGCATTTT
-	TRBV28	-	TRBJ1-5	CASTQGGGGGGNRPQHF	TGTGCCAGCACCCAGGGCGGGGGCGGTGGCGGCAATCGGCCCCAGCATTTT
-	TRBV2	-	TRBJ1-5	CASRGVGSNSNQPQHF	TGTGCCAGCAGGGGCGTGGGCAGCAATAGCAATCAGCCCCAGCATTTT
-	TRBV7-8	-	TRBJ1-1	CASSLSSEAFF	TGTGCCAGCAGCTTATCATCTGAAGCTTTCTTT
-	TRBV10-3	hyperexpanded	TRBJ1-2	CAISGWDGHYGYTF	TGTGCCATCAGTGGCTGGGACGGGCACTATGGCTACACCTTC
-	TRBV7-2	once	TRBJ1-1	CASSSHMNTEAFF	TGTGCCAGCAGCTCCCACATGAACACTGAAGCTTTCTTT
-	TRBV10-3	-	TRBJ1-2	CASSEALKGITYGYTF	TGTGCCAGCAGTGAAGCGTTAAAGGGGATCACCTATGGCTACACCTTC
-	TRBV18	-	TRBJ1-5	CASSGSGQGNQPQHF	-
-	TRBV7-9	few	TRBJ2-1	CASSLSLYNEQFF	TGTGCCAGCAGCTTATCCCTTTACAATGAGCAGTTCTTC
TRBD2	TRBV20-1	once	TRBJ2-1	CSASGGANEQFF	TGCAGTGCTAGCGGGGGGGCCAATGAGCAGTTCTTC
-	TRBV6-2/TRBV6-3	-	TRBJ1-5	CASSYSGSTRPQHF	TGTGCCAGCAGTTACTCCGGATCGACAAGGCCCCAGCATTTT
-	TRBV2	-	TRBJ1-6	CATEQGNNSPLHF	TGTGCCACCGAGCAGGGCAATAATTCACCCCTCCACTTT
-	TRBV6-1	-	TRBJ1-1	CASRGHSQNTEAFF	TGTGCCAGCAGAGGACACAGCCAGAACACTGAAGCTTTCTTT
TRBD1	TRBV20-1	-	TRBJ2-4	CSARDGGQDGNIQYF	TGCAGTGCTAGAGATGGGGGACAGGATGGAAACATTCAGTACTTC
TRBD1	TRBV2	-	TRBJ1-6	CASSRQGDNSPLHF	TGTGCCAGCAGTCGACAGGGGGATAATTCACCCCTCCACTTT
-	TRBV6-1	-	TRBJ2-2	CATSLSGSTNTGELFF	TGTGCCACCTCACTCTCGGGCAGCACGAACACCGGGGAGCTGTTTTTT
-	TRBV30	-	TRBJ1-2	CAWSVQGGNYGYTF	TGTGCCTGGAGTGTACAAGGCGGGAACTATGGCTACACCTTC
-	TRBV5-4	once	TRBJ2-3	CASSLVDLTDTQYF	TGTGCCAGCAGCTTGGTCGACTTGACAGATACGCAGTATTTT
-	TRBV21-1	once	TRBJ2-3	CASSKMGTQYF	TGTGCCAGCAGCAAGATGGGTACGCAGTATTTT
-	TRBV7-8	large	TRBJ2-7	CASSMTDSYEQYF	TGTGCCAGCAGCATGACAGACTCCTACGAGCAGTACTTC
TRBD1	TRBV19	-	TRBJ2-7	CASSAATGTGVDEQYF	TGTGCCAGTAGTGCAGCTACCGGGACAGGGGTCGACGAGCAGTACTTC
TRBD1	TRBV19	once	TRBJ1-6	CASSRRQGATNSPLHF	TGTGCCAGTAGTAGGCGACAGGGGGCAACAAATTCACCCCTCCACTTT
-	TRBV10-3	-	TRBJ2-3	CAIRETATDTQYF	TGTGCCATCAGAGAGACAGCCACAGATACGCAGTATTTT
TRBD1	TRBV6-1	-	TRBJ1-2	CASSRRGQGANYGYTF	TGTGCCAGCAGTCGGCGCGGACAGGGAGCTAACTATGGCTACACCTTC